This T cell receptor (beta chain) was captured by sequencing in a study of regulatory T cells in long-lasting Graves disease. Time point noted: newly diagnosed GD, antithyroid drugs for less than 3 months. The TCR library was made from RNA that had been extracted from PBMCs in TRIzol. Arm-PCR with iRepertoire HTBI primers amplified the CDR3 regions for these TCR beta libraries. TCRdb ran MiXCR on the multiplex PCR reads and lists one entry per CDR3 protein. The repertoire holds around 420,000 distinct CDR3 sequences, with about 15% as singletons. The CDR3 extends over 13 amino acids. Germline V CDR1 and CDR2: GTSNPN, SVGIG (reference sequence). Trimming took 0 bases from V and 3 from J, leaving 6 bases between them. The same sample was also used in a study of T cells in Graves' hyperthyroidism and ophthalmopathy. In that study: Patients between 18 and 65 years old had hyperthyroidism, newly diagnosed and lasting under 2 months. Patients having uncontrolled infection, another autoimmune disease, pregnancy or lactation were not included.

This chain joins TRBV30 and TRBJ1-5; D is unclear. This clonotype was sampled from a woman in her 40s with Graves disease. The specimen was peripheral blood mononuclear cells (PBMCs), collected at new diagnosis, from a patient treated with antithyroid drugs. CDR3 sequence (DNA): TGTGCCTGGAGTGTCCAGGCCAATCAGCCCCAGCATTTT. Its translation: CAWSVQANQPQHF. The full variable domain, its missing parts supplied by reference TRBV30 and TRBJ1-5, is SQTIHQWPATLVQPVGSPLSLECTVEGTSNPNLYWYRQAAGRGLQLLFYSVGIGQISSEVPQNLSASRPQDRQFILSSKKLLLSDSGFYLCAWSVQANQPQHFGDGTRLSIL.